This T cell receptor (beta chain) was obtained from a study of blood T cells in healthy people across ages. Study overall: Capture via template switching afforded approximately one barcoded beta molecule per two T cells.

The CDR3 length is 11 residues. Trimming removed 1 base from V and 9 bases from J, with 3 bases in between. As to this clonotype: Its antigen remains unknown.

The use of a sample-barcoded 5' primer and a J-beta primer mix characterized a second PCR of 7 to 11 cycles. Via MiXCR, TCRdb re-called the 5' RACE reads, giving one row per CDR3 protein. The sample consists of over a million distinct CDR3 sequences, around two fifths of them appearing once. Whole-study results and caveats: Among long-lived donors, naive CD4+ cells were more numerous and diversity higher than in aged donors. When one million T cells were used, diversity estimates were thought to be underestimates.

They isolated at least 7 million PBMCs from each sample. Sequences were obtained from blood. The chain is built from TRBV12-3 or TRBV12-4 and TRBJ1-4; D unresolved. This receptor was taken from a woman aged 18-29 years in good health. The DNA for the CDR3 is TGTGCCAGCAGTTTAGGAAAAAAACTGTTTTTT. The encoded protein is CASSLGKKLFF.